The T cell receptor beta chain described here comes from a study of blood T cell repertoires in COVID-19 (TCRdb year 2020). The study in broad terms: The collaborator samples originated in the United States, Italy and Spain and spanned the acute and convalescent phases of COVID-19. The prospective study material was composed of cDNA or gDNA derived from T cells, B-cell-depleted T cells, or PBMCs. Subjects who had been exposed to COVID-19, were actively infected with it, or had recovered from it provided the deeply sampled blood TCRbeta repertoires that made up the dataset. The repertoires were released in a freely available public database meant as a resource for research on the immune response to SARS-CoV-2. The samples were drawn from the first 160 participants of the ongoing ImmuneRACE study and from 950 to 1,500 subjects provided by 6 global collaborators. A de-identified subject ID, COVID-19 status, age in years and sex were almost always included in the sample metadata. Where HLA class I and class II types were available, the types were taken from metadata supplied by the sample provider, not from assay-based typing. What the research found in general, with its limitations: The amount of clinical and demographic metadata varied by source and participant and was provided uncurated.

From the cysteine up to the phenylalanine, the CDR3 has a length of 18 residues. Of the read, only the CDR3 DNA is kept; its 54 bases are in frame from base 1. V is shortened by 0 bases, J by 1 base, and the region joining them spans 15 bases. The germline V gene specifies KGHSH as CDR1 and LQKENI as CDR2. The immunoSEQ Assay, a bias-controlled multiplex PCR, was used to amplify TCRbeta CDR3 regions from genomic DNA. The paper's data handling went like this. The number of nucleated cells in each sample was estimated by amplification of reference gene primers within the assay. To quantify the absolute abundance of each unique TCRbeta CDR3 rearrangement, sequence reads were collapsed and filtered. For each sample, productive Simpson clonality was calculated by taking the square root of Simpson's diversity index across productive rearrangements. What TCRdb holds here is the immuneACCESS table cut down to in-frame rearrangements. Part of the clones is not present; checked against another copy, under half of the missing clones reflect an unresolved V gene, and the others are unexplained. The V and J calls and clone size come from that table; D and trimming were worked out from the DNA. The sample records 200,000 to 250,000 clones, about four fifths of which are singletons. The ten top clones hold less than 7% of the sample.

About this clone: It lacks a known antigen. Per-nucleotide qualities are absent, and no much larger clonotype sits a single base away.

Enrolling through a virtual design, the prospective study's participants ranged in age from roughly 18 to 90 years and lived across about two dozen United States geographic areas. In the prospective study, cohorts were assigned on the basis of participant-reported clinical history obtained from a screening survey and a study questionnaire. For ImmuneRACE Cohort 3, a participant was defined as recovered based on two consecutive negative NP/OP PCR tests, clearance by a healthcare professional, or resolution of symptoms. In the prospective study, whole blood, serum and a nasopharyngeal or oropharyngeal swab were collected from each participant by mobile phlebotomists. Participants in the prospective study had the option to provide additional blood draws and questionnaires over a 2-month period. Blood samples from the prospective study were shipped frozen or at room temperature prior to DNA extraction.

Recombination joined TRBV18 with TRBJ2-2; a weak D assignment points to TRBD1 (6 bases agree). The receptor was isolated from a woman in her forties who had recovered from COVID-19. Source material: PBMCs or T cells enriched from blood (not recorded which). The DNA reads as follows: TGTGCCAGCTCACCACCGTGGTTCCGGACAGAGAACACCGGGGAGCTGTTTTTT. This is translated as CASSPPWFRTENTGELFF.